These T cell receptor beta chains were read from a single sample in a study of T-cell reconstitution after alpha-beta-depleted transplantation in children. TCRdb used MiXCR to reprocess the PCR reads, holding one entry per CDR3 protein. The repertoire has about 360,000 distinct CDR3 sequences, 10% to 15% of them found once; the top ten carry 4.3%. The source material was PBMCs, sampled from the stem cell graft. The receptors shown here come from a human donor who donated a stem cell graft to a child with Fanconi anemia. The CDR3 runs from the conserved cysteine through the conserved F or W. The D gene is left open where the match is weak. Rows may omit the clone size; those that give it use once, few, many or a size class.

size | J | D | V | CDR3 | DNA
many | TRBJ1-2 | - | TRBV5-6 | CASSLNGLYGYTF | TGTGCCAGCAGCTTGAACGGACTCTATGGCTACACCTTC
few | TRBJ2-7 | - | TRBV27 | CASSLYPQREQYF | TGTGCCAGCAGTTTATATCCCCAACGGGAGCAGTACTTC
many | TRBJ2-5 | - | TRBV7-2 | CASSQRRQETQYF | TGTGCCAGCAGCCAAAGACGCCAAGAGACCCAGTACTTC
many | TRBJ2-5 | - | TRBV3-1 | CASSQERETQYF | TGTGCCAGCAGCCAAGAAAGAGAGACCCAGTACTTC
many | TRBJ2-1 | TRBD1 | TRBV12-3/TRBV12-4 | CASSLSPRGLEQFF | TGTGCCAGCAGTTTATCCCCCAGGGGGCTTGAGCAGTTCTTC
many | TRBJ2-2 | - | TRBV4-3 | CASSQSTGVLNTGELFF | TGCGCCAGCAGCCAGTCCACGGGGGTCTTGAACACCGGGGAGCTGTTTTTT
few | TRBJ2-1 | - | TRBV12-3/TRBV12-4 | CASTQGWNEQFF | TGTGCCAGCACCCAGGGTTGGAATGAGCAGTTCTTC
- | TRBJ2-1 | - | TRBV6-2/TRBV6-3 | CASRGRAPNYNEQFF | TGTGCCAGCCGGGGAAGAGCTCCCAACTACAATGAGCAGTTCTTC
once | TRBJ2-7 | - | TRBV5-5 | CASSFYRVRSYEQYF | TGTGCCAGCAGCTTTTACCGGGTTAGAAGCTACGAGCAGTACTTC
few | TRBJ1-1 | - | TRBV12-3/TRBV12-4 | CASSFATEAFF | TGTGCCAGCAGTTTCGCGACTGAAGCTTTCTTT
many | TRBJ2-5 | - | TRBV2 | CASKLGGPQETQYF | TGTGCCAGCAAGCTTGGGGGCCCCCAAGAGACCCAGTACTTC
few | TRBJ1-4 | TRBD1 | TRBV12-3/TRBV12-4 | CASSLTGMVEKLFF | TGTGCCAGCAGCTTGACAGGGATGGTTGAAAAACTGTTTTTT
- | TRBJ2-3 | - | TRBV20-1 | CSAASPTDTQYF | TGCAGTGCGGCAAGTCCCACAGATACGCAGTATTTT
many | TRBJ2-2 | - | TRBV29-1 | CSAPGNTGELFF | TGCAGCGCCCCGGGGAACACCGGGGAGCTGTTTTTT
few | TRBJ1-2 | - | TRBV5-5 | CASSFEPSYGYTF | TGTGCCAGCAGCTTTGAGCCCAGCTATGGCTACACCTTC
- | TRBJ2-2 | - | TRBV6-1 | CASSELTGTGELFF | TGTGCCAGCAGTGAACTGACTGGAACCGGGGAGCTGTTTTTT
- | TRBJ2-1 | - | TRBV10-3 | CAISGGTSRDEQFF | TGTGCCATCAGCGGAGGGACTTCGAGAGATGAGCAGTTCTTC
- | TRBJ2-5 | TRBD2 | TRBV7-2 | CASSLVGGGPQETQYF | TGTGCCAGCAGCTTAGTGGGCGGGGGACCTCAAGAGACCCAGTACTTC
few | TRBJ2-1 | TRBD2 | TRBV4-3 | CASSRSGAGVYNEQFF | TGCGCCAGCAGCCGGTCCGGGGCGGGGGTCTACAATGAGCAGTTCTTC
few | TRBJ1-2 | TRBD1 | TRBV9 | CASSVVTGGADGYTF | TGTGCCAGCAGCGTAGTCACAGGGGGCGCGGATGGCTACACCTTC
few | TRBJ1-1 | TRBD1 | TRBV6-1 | CASNKGQYTEAFF | TGTGCCAGCAACAAGGGACAGTACACTGAAGCTTTCTTT
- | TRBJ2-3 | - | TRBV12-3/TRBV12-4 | CASSLIGSTDTQYF | TGTGCCAGCAGCCTTATCGGGAGCACAGATACGCAGTATTTT
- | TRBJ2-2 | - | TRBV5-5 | CASSLMLPDGELFF | TGTGCCAGCAGCTTGATGCTCCCCGATGGGGAGCTGTTTTTT
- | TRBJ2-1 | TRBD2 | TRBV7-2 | CASSRGLAGTMIEQFF | TGTGCCAGCAGCCGAGGACTAGCGGGAACCATGATTGAGCAGTTCTTC
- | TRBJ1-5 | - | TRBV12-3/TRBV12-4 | CASSLVPDQPQHF | TGTGCCAGCAGTTTAGTGCCTGATCAGCCCCAGCATTTT
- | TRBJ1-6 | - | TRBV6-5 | CASSFGSPNSPLHF | TGTGCCAGCAGTTTCGGGTCTCCTAATTCACCCCTCCACTTT
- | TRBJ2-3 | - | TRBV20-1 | CSARDPGPDTQYF | TGCAGTGCTAGAGATCCTGGCCCAGATACGCAGTATTTT
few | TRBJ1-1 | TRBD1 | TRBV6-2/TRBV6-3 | CASRRTGGTEAFF | TGTGCCAGCCGAAGGACAGGGGGGACTGAAGCTTTCTTT
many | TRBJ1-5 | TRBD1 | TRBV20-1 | CSSGGKGNQPQHF | TGCAGTTCAGGGGGAAAGGGCAATCAGCCCCAGCATTTT
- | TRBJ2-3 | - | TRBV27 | CASSSNSGDSYTQYF | TGTGCCAGCAGCTCAAATTCGGGGGATTCATATACGCAGTATTTT
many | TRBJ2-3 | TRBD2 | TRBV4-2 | CASSQAPWGGDGADTQYF | TGTGCCAGCAGCCAAGCCCCGTGGGGAGGGGATGGTGCAGATACGCAGTATTTT
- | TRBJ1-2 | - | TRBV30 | CAWSVSSGLGGYTF | TGTGCCTGGAGTGTATCCTCAGGCCTAGGCGGCTACACCTTC
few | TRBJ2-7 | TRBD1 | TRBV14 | CASSQDHAPGTGWRAYEQYF | TGTGCCAGCAGCCAAGATCATGCTCCAGGGACAGGGTGGAGGGCTTACGAGCAGTACTTC
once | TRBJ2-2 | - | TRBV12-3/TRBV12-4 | CASSWDANTGELFF | TGTGCCAGCAGTTGGGACGCGAACACCGGGGAGCTGTTTTTT
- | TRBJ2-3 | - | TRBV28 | CASSPEILTGSRDTQYF | TGTGCCAGCAGTCCCGAAATCCTGACAGGCTCTAGAGATACGCAGTATTTT
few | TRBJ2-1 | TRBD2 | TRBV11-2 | CASSFTSGLNEQFF | TGTGCCAGCAGCTTTACTAGCGGCCTCAATGAGCAGTTCTTC
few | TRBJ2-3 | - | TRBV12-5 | CASGLGSGADTQYF | TGTGCTAGTGGTTTGGGTTCGGGGGCAGATACGCAGTATTTT
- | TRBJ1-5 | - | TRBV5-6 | CASSPTSERRGLPDDQPQHF | TGTGCCAGCAGCCCCACCTCAGAACGAAGAGGTCTTCCGGATGATCAGCCCCAGCATTTT
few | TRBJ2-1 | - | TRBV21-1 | CASSARGPNEQFF | TGTGCCAGCAGCGCCCGGGGTCCCAATGAGCAGTTCTTC
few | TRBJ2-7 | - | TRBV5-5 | CASNPTDSYEQYF | TGTGCCAGCAACCCGACGGACTCCTACGAGCAGTACTTC
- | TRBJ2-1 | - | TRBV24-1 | CATSDPETGINEQFF | TGTGCCACCAGTGACCCCGAAACCGGGATAAATGAGCAGTTCTTC
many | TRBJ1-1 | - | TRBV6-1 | CASRLTGTPEAFF | TGTGCCAGCAGACTCACAGGGACCCCTGAAGCTTTCTTT